The T cell receptor beta chain described here comes from a study of T-cell reconstitution after alpha-beta-depleted transplantation in children. This clonotype was detected only a few times. V lost 2 bases and J 0 bases, leaving 5 bases between the germline ends. The CDR3 has 13 amino acids. CDR1 and CDR2 (germline): SGHKS, YYEKEE (reference sequence). The TCRbeta library was prepared with unique molecular identifiers. TCRdb redid the calling of the PCR reads with MiXCR, one entry per CDR3 protein. The table includes about 270,000 distinct CDR3 sequences, over 8% detected once. The specimen was PBMCs from the stem cell graft donor, collected from the stem cell graft. The receptor's source is a human donor who donated a stem cell graft to a child with SCID. The chain recombines TRBV5-5 with TRBJ1-1; D gene uncertain. CDR3 protein: CASSFLMNTEAFF. In DNA, the CDR3 is TGTGCCAGCAGCTTCTTGATGAACACTGAAGCTTTCTTT.